A single sample gave rise to the 23 T cell receptor beta chains below, sequenced in a study of blood T cell repertoires in COVID-19. Clones were sequenced by immunoSEQ multiplex PCR, and TCRdb holds only the in-frame ones, with some missing. The sample has about 140,000 clones; approximately 88% are singletons. The sample taken for sequencing was peripheral blood. The receptors were sampled from a man aged 60-69 years with active or convalescent COVID-19.

This chain joins TRBV4-2 and TRBJ1-6; TRBD1 matches at 7 bases. The V gene's germline CDR1 is LGHNA and CDR2 YNFKEQ. This CDR3 is built from 15 residues. V was clipped by 4 bases and J by 9 bases; unmatched bases: 9. The CDR3 loop is CASSLLGQSLSPLHF. In DNA form, the CDR3 reads TGTGCCAGCAGCCTACTGGGACAGTCCCTTTCACCCCTCCACTTT.

The chain couples TRBV5-1 to TRBJ2-5, with 7 positions matching TRBD2. Losses at the gene ends were 4 bases for V and 1 base for J; bases not matched to a gene: 7. In germline, CDR1 is SGHRS, CDR2 YFSETQ. This CDR3 has 15 amino acids. The CDR3: CASSASGTTQETQYF. The DNA of the CDR3 is TGCGCCAGCAGCGCTTCCGGGACTACCCAAGAGACCCAGTACTTC.

The gene calls are TRBV1 and TRBJ2-1; the table gives TRBD1 as D, unverified against the DNA. TRBV1 is a pseudogene. This CDR3 has 17 amino acids. CDR3 DNA sequence: TGCACCAGCAGCCACCCCCGGGGACAGGGTTTCGGCAATGAGCAGTTCTTC. Translation: CTSSHPRGQGFGNEQFF.

This chain links TRBV9 with TRBJ2-5, with 14 bases fitting TRBD2. This CDR3 region has 16 residues. With V trimmed by 4 bases and J by 2 bases, 4 bases remained unmatched. Germline CDR1 and CDR2: SGDLS and YYNGEE. The CDR3 nucleotides read TGTGCCAGCAGCCCCCGGACTAGCGGGAGGCAAGAGACCCAGTACTTC. It specifies CASSPRTSGRQETQYF.

The chain joins TRBV18 to TRBJ2-7; D might be TRBD2 (6 bases). Between the trimmed V and J ends, which lost 4 bases and 5 bases, there was a span of 12 bases. This CDR3 has 13 amino acids. Per germline, CDR1 KGHSH and CDR2 LQKENI. In DNA form, the CDR3 reads TGTGCCAGCTCACGGGACTCCTTCGACGAGCAGTACTTC. Protein sequence: CASSRDSFDEQYF.

This sequence joins TRBV7-3 and TRBJ2-1; weak D call: TRBD1 (6 bases). With 5 bases removed from V and 1 base from J, the gap between germline ends came to 15 bases. The V gene's germline CDR1 is SGHTA and CDR2 FQGTGA. This CDR3 contains 16 residues. CDR3 amino acids: CASSAQGSGSYNEQFF. For the CDR3, the DNA is TGTGCCAGCAGCGCCCAGGGGTCGGGGTCCTACAATGAGCAGTTCTTC. Combining the CDR3 with reference TRBV7-3 and TRBJ2-1 gives the whole variable domain GAGVSQTPSNKVTEKGKYVELRCDPISGHTALYWYRQSLGQGPEFLIYFQGTGAADDSGLPNDRFFAVRPEGSVSTLKIQRTERGDSAVYLCASSAQGSGSYNEQFFGPGTRLTVL.

The V and J genes are TRBV4-1 and TRBJ2-7; 7 bases line up with TRBD1. The germline gives CDR1 MGHRA, CDR2 YSYEKL. CDR3 length: 14 residues. Trimming at V came to 4 bases and at J to 5 bases, leaving 8 bases not matched to a gene. This CDR3 is CASSRPGTVNEQYF. The CDR3 DNA reads as TGCGCCAGCAGCCGGCCTGGGACAGTCAACGAGCAGTACTTC.

The V and J genes are TRBV12-3 or TRBV12-4 and TRBJ1-3; tentatively, D is TRBD1 (6 bases). The CDR3 spans 13 residues. Deletions cut 6 bases from V and 3 bases from J, with 9 bases between. CDR3 region: CASRGGGGNTIYF. DNA for the CDR3: TGTGCCAGCAGAGGGGGTGGTGGAAACACCATATATTTT.

This clone has more than one count but fewer than ten. The CDR3 loop reads CASSDSVASGRDEQFF. CDR3 DNA: TGTGCCAGCAGTGACTCTGTTGCTAGCGGGAGGGATGAGCAGTTCTTC. This chain links TRBV6-4 with TRBJ2-1; 12 bases are a match to TRBD2. Germline V lookup: CDR1 MRHNA, CDR2 SNTAGT. The CDR3 is made up of 16 amino acids. Trimming at V came to 0 bases and at J to 8 bases, leaving 5 bases not matched to a gene.

The J gene is TRBJ1-4, the V gene TRBV5-4, with TRBD1 identical over 9 bases. The CDR3 extends over 15 amino acids. With V trimmed by 4 bases and J by 8 bases, 9 bases remained unmatched. The germline V gene encodes CDR1 SGHNT and CDR2 YYREEE (reference sequence). CDR3: CASSRPGQGVEKLFF. The CDR3 DNA is TGTGCCAGCAGCCGACCGGGACAGGGTGTAGAAAAACTGTTTTTT.

This chain joins TRBV6-5 and TRBJ2-2; 7 positions agree with TRBD1. Germline CDR1 is MNHEY and CDR2 is SVGAGI. CDR3 length: 14 amino acids. With 6 bases clipped from V and 4 bases from J, the junction kept 5 bases outside the gene matches. The CDR3 sequence is CASRRTGVTGELFF. Written as DNA, the CDR3 is TGTGCCAGCAGACGAACAGGGGTCACCGGGGAGCTGTTTTTT.

This clone was counted between two and nine times. This chain links TRBV28 with TRBJ2-3; D is undetermined. Germline loops: CDR1 MDHEN, CDR2 SYDVKM. The ends were cut back, 1 base at V and 3 bases at J, with 5 bases in the middle. This CDR3 has 13 residues. CDR3 DNA sequence: TGTGCCAGCAGTTTATACGGGACAGATACGCAGTATTTT. Translated, it gives CASSLYGTDTQYF.

This clone was seen only once. The rearrangement uses TRBV5-1 and TRBJ1-1, with no clear D. CDR1 is SGHRS, CDR2 YFSETQ, per germline. With 4 bases removed from V and 10 bases from J, the gap between germline ends came to 17 bases. The CDR3 runs to 13 residues. This CDR3 reads CASSANRREPAFF. Here the CDR3 DNA reads TGCGCCAGCAGCGCAAACCGCCGGGAGCCAGCTTTCTTT.

The chain recombines TRBV28 with TRBJ1-1, with unresolved D. Between the trimmed V and J ends, which lost 7 bases and 5 bases, there was a span of 17 bases. Germline CDR1 is MDHEN and CDR2 is SYDVKM. The CDR3 covers 14 residues. Here the CDR3 reads CASTILGDGTEAFF. Here the CDR3 DNA reads TGTGCCAGCACCATTCTCGGGGATGGGACTGAAGCTTTCTTT. Looking up the rest from reference TRBV28 and TRBJ1-1 gives the full variable domain: DVKVTQSSRYLVKRTGEKVFLECVQDMDHENMFWYRQDPGLGLRLIYFSYDVKMKEKGDIPEGYSVSREKKERFSLILESASTNQTSMYLCASTILGDGTEAFFGQGTRLTVV.

This clone was detected only once. This chain links TRBV7-6 with TRBJ2-7; D ambiguous. This CDR3 has 11 amino acids. Germline lookup yields CDR1 SGHVS and CDR2 FNYEAQ. The ends were cut back, 0 bases at V and 6 bases at J, with 3 bases in the middle. The CDR3, as DNA: TGTGCCAGCAGCTTAGCCCGCGAGCAGTACTTC. It specifies CASSLAREQYF.

This chain joins TRBV6-5 and TRBJ2-5, with TRBD1 as a possible D gene (5 bases). This CDR3 has 14 residues. Trimming removed 7 bases from V and 5 bases from J, with 17 bases in between. Germline values: CDR1 MNHEY, CDR2 SVGAGI. The CDR3 region is CASTNRGGAETQYF. The CDR3 nucleotides are TGTGCCAGCACCAACAGAGGTGGGGCGGAGACCCAGTACTTC.

The V call is TRBV28, the J call TRBJ1-2; no clear D. This CDR3 has 15 residues. CDR1 is MDHEN, CDR2 SYDVKM, per germline. Trimming shortened V by 6 bases and J by 0 bases, and 14 bases separated the two germline ends. CDR3 bases: TGTGCCAGCAGCCCCTCCGGGGAGGCTAACTATGGCTACACCTTC. The encoded protein is CASSPSGEANYGYTF.

The chain carries TRBV28 and TRBJ1-3, with D possibly TRBD1 on 6 matching bases. V dropped 3 bases and J dropped 8 bases, with 11 bases sitting between them. The germline V gene encodes CDR1 MDHEN and CDR2 SYDVKM. This CDR3 comprises 13 residues. The CDR3 nucleotides read TGTGCCAGCAGTTTGATACAGGGCCACACCATATATTTT. Residues: CASSLIQGHTIYF.

The chain recombines TRBV9 with TRBJ1-6; D gene unclear. The V end lost 7 bases, the J end lost 0 bases, and 5 bases lay between the germline ends. This CDR3 has 13 amino acids. The V gene's germline CDR1 is SGDLS and CDR2 YYNGEE. The CDR3 is CASSSSYNSPLHF. DNA for the CDR3: TGTGCCAGCTCCAGCTCCTATAATTCACCCCTCCACTTT.

The chain has TRBV6-6 and TRBJ2-7; D remains unclear. The CDR3 extends over 12 amino acids. V was shortened by 7 bases and J by 0 bases, with 7 bases between the two germline ends. Germline CDR1 MNHNY, CDR2 SVGAGI (reference sequence). The chain's CDR3 is CASTGFSYEQYF. DNA for the CDR3: TGTGCCAGCACTGGCTTCTCCTACGAGCAGTACTTC.

A word on this clone: The same CDR3 also results from other DNA sequences found in this sample. This chain connects TRBV18 to TRBJ2-7; D is possibly TRBD2 (5 bases). The CDR3 totals 12 residues. Trimming stripped 3 bases from V and 6 bases from J, with 9 bases between. Germline V gene data show CDR1 as KGHSH and CDR2 as LQKENI. In DNA form, the CDR3 reads TGTGCCAGCTCACCCCGTGGGAGCGAGCAGTACTTC. This codes for CASSPRGSEQYF.

The chain combines TRBV6-5 with TRBJ2-7, with a weak D call TRBD1 (6 bases). Germline loops: CDR1 MNHEY, CDR2 SVGAGI. The CDR3 has 14 residues. Trimming took 7 bases from V and 6 from J, leaving 19 bases between them. The CDR3 DNA sequence: TGTGCCAGCACCGACCCTTTTGGGGGCGGCGAGCAGTACTTC. It translates to CASTDPFGGGEQYF.

This sequence joins TRBV11-2 and TRBJ2-1; 8 bases line up with TRBD2. V gave up 1 base and J gave up 2 bases; unmatched junction bases: 4. This CDR3 has 16 residues. CDR1 is SGHAT and CDR2 is FQNNGV in the germline V gene. This CDR3 reads CASSLVAGHTYNEQFF. The CDR3 nucleotides are TGTGCCAGCAGCTTAGTAGCGGGACACACCTACAATGAGCAGTTCTTC. Combining the CDR3 with reference TRBV11-2 and TRBJ2-1 gives the whole variable domain EAGVAQSPRYKIIEKRQSVAFWCNPISGHATLYWYQQILGQGPKLLIQFQNNGVVDDSQLPKDRFSAERLKGVDSTLKIQPAKLEDSAVYLCASSLVAGHTYNEQFFGPGTRLTVL.